A selection of T cell receptor beta chains follows, all from one sample in a study of cytomegalovirus exposure and HLA in healthy donors. The assay was immunoSEQ multiplex PCR, and TCRdb's table has in-frame clones only and misses some. Here the sample spans about 98,000 clones, roughly 87% being singletons. Sequencing input: PBMCs. These receptors originate from a man between 18 and 29 years old in good health and CMV-seropositive. Each CDR3 is given with its conserved first and last residue. D genes are given only for firm matches. Expanded clones are given a class, and other clones once, few, many or no size at all.

D gene: TRBD2
J gene: TRBJ2-1
V gene: TRBV4-3
clone size: once
CDR3 protein: CASSRDTAGEGEQFF
CDR3 DNA: TGCGCCAGCAGCCGAGACACTGCGGGGGAAGGTGAGCAGTTCTTC

D gene: NA
J gene: TRBJ2-2
V gene: TRBV7-2
clone size: NA
CDR3 protein: CATSGAANTGELFF
CDR3 DNA: TGTGCCACCTCAGGGGCAGCCAACACCGGGGAGCTGTTTTTT

D gene: TRBD1
J gene: TRBJ1-1
V gene: TRBV6-5
clone size: NA
CDR3 protein: CASSSGQVTEAFF
CDR3 DNA: TGTGCCAGCAGTTCGGGACAGGTCACTGAAGCTTTCTTT

D gene: TRBD1
J gene: TRBJ2-4
V gene: TRBV2
clone size: NA
CDR3 protein: CASSDPGQGSYIQYF
CDR3 DNA: TGTGCCAGCAGTGATCCGGGACAGGGATCGTACATTCAGTACTTC

D gene: NA
J gene: TRBJ1-2
V gene: TRBV4-1
clone size: NA
CDR3 protein: CASRYEGGHGYTF
CDR3 DNA: TGCGCCAGCAGATACGAGGGGGGGCATGGCTACACCTTC

D gene: NA
J gene: TRBJ2-1
V gene: TRBV6-5
clone size: NA
CDR3 protein: CASSLEGTSSYNEQFF
CDR3 DNA: TGTGCCAGCAGTTTGGAGGGCACGAGCTCCTACAATGAGCAGTTCTTC

D gene: NA
J gene: TRBJ1-2
V gene: TRBV10-3
clone size: NA
CDR3 protein: CAISEWQEGGYTF
CDR3 DNA: TGTGCCATCAGTGAGTGGCAGGAGGGTGGCTACACCTTC

D gene: TRBD2
J gene: TRBJ2-2
V gene: TRBV9
clone size: NA
CDR3 protein: CASSVSGRLSTGELFF
CDR3 DNA: TGTGCCAGCAGCGTTAGCGGGAGGTTAAGCACCGGGGAGCTGTTTTTT

D gene: TRBD1
J gene: TRBJ2-7
V gene: TRBV18
clone size: NA
CDR3 protein: CASSPGQADYEQYF
CDR3 DNA: TGTGCCAGCTCACCAGGACAGGCCGACTACGAGCAGTACTTC

D gene: NA
J gene: TRBJ2-6
V gene: TRBV19
clone size: NA
CDR3 protein: CASSIFSSGANVLTF
CDR3 DNA: TGTGCCAGTAGTATATTTAGTTCTGGGGCCAACGTCCTGACTTTC

D gene: TRBD1
J gene: TRBJ1-1
V gene: TRBV27
clone size: NA
CDR3 protein: CASRTEEGTANTEAFF
CDR3 DNA: TGTGCCAGCAGGACAGAGGAAGGGACAGCCAACACTGAAGCTTTCTTT

D gene: TRBD1
J gene: TRBJ1-1
V gene: TRBV28
clone size: few
CDR3 protein: CASGVGDRVNTEAFF
CDR3 DNA: TGTGCCAGCGGGGTGGGTGACAGGGTGAACACTGAAGCTTTCTTT

D gene: TRBD2
J gene: TRBJ2-4
V gene: TRBV6-6
clone size: NA
CDR3 protein: CASSYEGGQQNIQYF
CDR3 DNA: TGTGCCAGCAGTTACGAGGGAGGGCAGCAAAACATTCAGTACTTC

D gene: TRBD1
J gene: TRBJ2-3
V gene: TRBV19
clone size: NA
CDR3 protein: CASSTDRERGTDTQYF
CDR3 DNA: TGTGCCAGTAGTACAGACAGGGAAAGAGGCACAGATACGCAGTATTTT

D gene: NA
J gene: TRBJ2-2
V gene: TRBV5-5
clone size: NA
CDR3 protein: CASSFVIDTGELFF
CDR3 DNA: TGTGCCAGCAGCTTTGTAATTGACACCGGGGAGCTGTTTTTT

D gene: TRBD1
J gene: TRBJ1-2
V gene: TRBV5-4
clone size: NA
CDR3 protein: CASSPTGGASYGYTF
CDR3 DNA: TGTGCCAGCAGCCCTACAGGGGGCGCAAGCTATGGCTACACCTTC

D gene: NA
J gene: TRBJ1-5
V gene: TRBV4-1
clone size: NA
CDR3 protein: CASSQVQGDQPQHF
CDR3 DNA: TGCGCCAGCAGCCAAGTTCAGGGTGATCAGCCCCAGCATTTT

D gene: NA
J gene: TRBJ1-4
V gene: TRBV9
clone size: NA
CDR3 protein: CASSYSATNEKLFF
CDR3 DNA: TGTGCCAGCAGCTACAGTGCAACTAATGAAAAACTGTTTTTT

D gene: TRBD1
J gene: TRBJ2-2
V gene: TRBV23-1
clone size: NA
CDR3 protein: CASSPRQGGDTGELFF
CDR3 DNA: TGCGCCAGCAGTCCAAGACAGGGTGGAGACACCGGGGAGCTGTTTTTT

D gene: NA
J gene: TRBJ2-1
V gene: TRBV18
clone size: NA
CDR3 protein: CASSASGNEQFF
CDR3 DNA: TGTGCCAGCTCAGCAAGCGGTAATGAGCAGTTCTTC

D gene: NA
J gene: TRBJ2-3
V gene: TRBV6-5
clone size: NA
CDR3 protein: CASRRQFTSTDTQYF
CDR3 DNA: TGTGCCAGCAGACGCCAATTTACTAGCACAGATACGCAGTATTTT

D gene: TRBD1
J gene: TRBJ1-1
V gene: TRBV7-9
clone size: NA
CDR3 protein: CASSSGQGVTEAFF
CDR3 DNA: TGTGCCAGCAGCTCGGGACAGGGGGTCACTGAAGCTTTCTTT

D gene: TRBD1
J gene: TRBJ2-7
V gene: TRBV19
clone size: NA
CDR3 protein: CASSRTWDRGNIYEQYF
CDR3 DNA: TGTGCCAGTAGTAGAACATGGGACAGGGGAAACATCTACGAGCAGTACTTC

D gene: NA
J gene: TRBJ2-5
V gene: TRBV6-1
clone size: NA
CDR3 protein: CASSDEAGWYQETQYF
CDR3 DNA: TGTGCCAGCAGTGATGAGGCGGGGTGGTACCAAGAGACCCAGTACTTC

D gene: NA
J gene: TRBJ1-2
V gene: TRBV5-1
clone size: NA
CDR3 protein: CASSPVGQNYGYTF
CDR3 DNA: TGCGCCAGCAGCCCGGTCGGACAGAACTATGGCTACACCTTC

D gene: TRBD1
J gene: TRBJ2-7
V gene: TRBV6-1
clone size: NA
CDR3 protein: CASGGEDRVWEQYF
CDR3 DNA: TGTGCCAGCGGCGGTGAGGACAGGGTGTGGGAGCAGTACTTC

D gene: TRBD2
J gene: TRBJ2-3
V gene: TRBV19
clone size: NA
CDR3 protein: CASSGGGTDTQYF
CDR3 DNA: TGTGCCAGTAGTGGGGGGGGCACAGATACGCAGTATTTT

D gene: NA
J gene: TRBJ1-3
V gene: TRBV7-2
clone size: NA
CDR3 protein: CASSQRGRNTIYF
CDR3 DNA: TGTGCCAGCAGCCAAAGGGGCCGAAACACCATATATTTT